One sample yielded the 10 T cell receptor beta chains listed below, sequenced in a study of identical twins. TCRdb reanalysed the 5' RACE reads using MiXCR and keeps one entry per CDR3 protein. This sample has about 520,000 distinct CDR3 sequences, with under 25% found just once. Another study also made use of these data, one on T cells expressing NK-cell markers.

Sequenced material: CD4+ T cells sorted from blood. The receptors shown here come from a woman aged 18 to 35 in good health.

This clonotype has only a few counts. This chain connects TRBV5-1 to TRBJ2-3, with TRBD1 matching over 7 bases. Germline values: CDR1 SGHRS, CDR2 YFSETQ. Germline trimming cut 1 base from V and 4 bases from J; bases unmatched to any gene: 3. The CDR3 runs 14 residues. CDR3 residues: CASSLKTGADTQYF. The CDR3 region has the DNA TGCGCCAGCAGCTTGAAAACAGGGGCAGATACGCAGTATTTT.

In its sample, this clonotype was seen many times. The CDR3 reads CASSPGTGATGELFF. CDR3 coding DNA: TGTGCCAGCAGCCCAGGGACTGGGGCCACCGGGGAGCTGTTTTTT. The rearrangement joins TRBV7-6 to TRBJ2-2, with TRBD2 as a possible D gene (6 bases). With 5 bases removed from V and 4 bases from J, the gap between germline ends came to 14 bases. This CDR3 contains 15 residues. From germline, CDR1 is SGHVS and CDR2 FNYEAQ.

This chain uses TRBV6-5 with TRBJ2-7; 8 bases match TRBD1. The CDR3 sequence is 12 residues long. The trim removed 4 bases at V and 8 bases at J, leaving 4 bases unmatched. Germline CDR1 and CDR2: MNHEY and SVGAGI. The chain's CDR3 is CASSSGQGKQYF. DNA for the CDR3: TGTGCCAGCAGTTCCGGACAGGGTAAGCAGTACTTC.

This rearrangement joins TRBV12-3 or TRBV12-4 to TRBJ1-5; D ambiguous. Trimming removed 4 bases from V and 2 bases from J, with 15 bases in between. The CDR3 runs to 16 residues. The CDR3 DNA reads TGTGCCAGCAGTTCCCGGGGTCCGGGTGGCAATCAGCCCCAGCATTTT. Its protein product is CASSSRGPGGNQPQHF.

This sequence joins TRBV5-1 and TRBJ2-7, with D tentatively TRBD2 (5 bases). Between the trimmed V and J ends, which lost 0 bases and 6 bases, there was a span of 13 bases. The CDR3 spans 14 residues. In germline, CDR1 is SGHRS, CDR2 YFSETQ. CDR3 nucleotide sequence: TGCGCCAGCAGCTTGGGTGTGACTAATGCCGAGCAGTACTTC. Its protein is CASSLGVTNAEQYF.

This CDR3 is CSATGLRSTDTQYF. Here the CDR3 DNA reads TGCAGTGCTACGGGACTCCGTAGCACAGATACGCAGTATTTT. V is TRBV20-1 and J is TRBJ2-3; TRBD2 might be the D (6 bases). The germline gives CDR1 DFQATT, CDR2 SNEGSKA (reference sequence). The CDR3 is 14 amino acids. The V gene lost 4 bases and the J gene lost 0 bases, with 11 bases spanning the gap.

This clonotype was observed a handful of times. The genes are TRBV20-1 and TRBJ1-1; 8 nucleotides match TRBD1. Germline CDR1 reads DFQATT; CDR2 reads SNEGSKA (reference sequence). The CDR3 is 15 residues long. Trimming removed 0 bases from V and 1 base from J; junction bases left unmatched: 4. CDR3 protein: CSARDYGQGNTEAFF. DNA for the CDR3: TGCAGTGCTAGAGATTATGGACAGGGGAACACTGAAGCTTTCTTT.

In its sample, this clonotype was seen many times. The chain has TRBV12-3 or TRBV12-4 and TRBJ2-1, with TRBD1 matching over 9 bases. The CDR3 runs 13 residues. The junction had 6 bases not matched to a gene; V was cut back by 5 bases and J by 10 bases. The CDR3 DNA reads TGTGCCAGCAGTAGGGGACAGGGTCGCGAGCAGTTCTTC. Its protein is CASSRGQGREQFF.

V usage is TRBV4-2 and J usage is TRBJ1-5; D ambiguous. Trimming shortened V by 4 bases and J by 0 bases, and 13 bases separated the two germline ends. CDR3 length: 16 residues. Germline-derived CDR1 and CDR2 are LGHNA and YNFKEQ. The CDR3 spells CASSRKGDGSNQPQHF. The CDR3 region has the DNA TGTGCCAGCAGCCGGAAGGGAGATGGTAGCAATCAGCCCCAGCATTTT.

The chain combines TRBV29-1 with TRBJ1-2; the D is unclear. From germline, CDR1 is SQVTM and CDR2 ANQGSEA. Trimming removed 4 bases from V and 4 bases from J, with 16 bases in between. CDR3 length equals 14 residues. Written as DNA, the CDR3 is TGCAGCGTTGTAGAAGCTGGACTACTCTATGGCTACACCTTC. Translated, it gives CSVVEAGLLYGYTF.